A selection of T cell receptor beta chains follows, all from one sample in a study of T cell responses to AZD1222 COVID-19 vaccine. Using immunoSEQ multiplex PCR, the repertoire was profiled, and TCRdb retains in-frame clones only, with some absent. The profile shows fewer than 200,000 clones, about 90% of them singletons. Specimen: peripheral blood, collected on day 0 of AZD1222 vaccination. Receptor source: an adult in good health. Each CDR3 is given with its conserved first and last residue. Fields, in order: J gene, D gene, V gene, clone size, CDR3 protein, CDR3 DNA. A D gene is named only where the DNA matches it firmly. Size is omitted from some rows. Given values are once, few, many or a class for expanded clones.

TRBJ1-1 | TRBD1 | TRBV7-9 | NA | CASSSQGAGVTEAFF | TGTGCCAGCAGCTCACAGGGGGCGGGGGTCACTGAAGCTTTCTTT
TRBJ2-7 | NA | TRBV9 | NA | CASSVASLAYEQYF | TGTGCCAGCAGCGTAGCCAGCCTAGCCTACGAGCAGTACTTC
TRBJ2-1 | TRBD2 | TRBV28 | once | CASQRGGPHEQFF | TGTGCCTCCCAGCGGGGGGGCCCCCATGAGCAGTTCTTC
TRBJ2-3 | NA | TRBV3-1/TRBV3-2 | once | CASSQEGGTGNTQYF | TGTGCCAGCAGCCAAGAGGGCGGTACCGGCAATACGCAGTATTTT
TRBJ2-3 | NA | TRBV24-1 | few | CATSGGSGSTDTQYF | TGTGCCACCAGTGGGGGTAGCGGCAGCACAGATACGCAGTATTTT
TRBJ2-1 | TRBD1 | TRBV5-1 | once | CASSLADRGNEQFF | TGCGCCAGCAGCTTGGCGGACAGGGGGAATGAGCAGTTCTTC
TRBJ1-5 | NA | TRBV12-3/TRBV12-4 | once | CASSKDWQPQHF | TGTGCCAGCAGCAAGGATTGGCAGCCCCAGCATTTT
TRBJ1-3 | NA | TRBV2 | NA | CASSGGNTIYF | TGTGCCAGCTCCGGTGGAAACACCATATATTTT
TRBJ1-4 | NA | TRBV5-4 | NA | CASSPTRTANEKLFF | TGTGCCAGCAGCCCCACCCGGACAGCAAATGAAAAACTGTTTTTT
TRBJ1-5 | NA | TRBV28 | NA | CASSGRGRQPQHF | TGTGCCAGCAGTGGTAGGGGACGTCAGCCCCAGCATTTT
TRBJ1-5 | NA | TRBV2 | NA | CASNTAGNQPQHF | TGTGCCAGCAACACAGCTGGCAATCAGCCCCAGCATTTT
TRBJ1-4 | NA | TRBV21-1 | once | CASSKAANPRVPGYGSREKLFF | TGTGCCAGCAGCAAAGCCGCAAACCCCCGCGTCCCAGGGTATGGGAGTAGAGAAAAACTGTTTTTT
TRBJ2-7 | NA | TRBV7-2 | NA | CASSSPREGEDVARRGQYF | TGTGCCAGCAGCTCCCCGAGGGAGGGGGAGGATGTGGCCAGGCGGGGGCAGTACTTC
TRBJ1-4 | NA | TRBV28 | NA | CASLAGRRFKGNEKLFF | TGTGCCAGTCTTGCGGGGCGAAGATTTAAGGGGAATGAAAAACTGTTTTTT
TRBJ2-1 | TRBD1 | TRBV14 | NA | CASSQRTGVGNEQFF | TGTGCCAGCAGCCAGAGGACAGGGGTTGGCAATGAGCAGTTCTTC
TRBJ1-1 | TRBD1 | TRBV28 | NA | CASSPYYVTGAGTEAFF | TGTGCCAGCAGTCCCTATTACGTCACAGGGGCCGGCACTGAAGCTTTCTTT
TRBJ1-5 | NA | TRBV4-1 | NA | CASSQELIMQPQHF | TGCGCCAGCAGCCAAGAGTTAATAATGCAGCCCCAGCATTTT
TRBJ2-1 | NA | TRBV28 | NA | CASRPGGRDEQFF | TGTGCCAGCAGACCCGGGGGCCGGGATGAGCAGTTCTTC